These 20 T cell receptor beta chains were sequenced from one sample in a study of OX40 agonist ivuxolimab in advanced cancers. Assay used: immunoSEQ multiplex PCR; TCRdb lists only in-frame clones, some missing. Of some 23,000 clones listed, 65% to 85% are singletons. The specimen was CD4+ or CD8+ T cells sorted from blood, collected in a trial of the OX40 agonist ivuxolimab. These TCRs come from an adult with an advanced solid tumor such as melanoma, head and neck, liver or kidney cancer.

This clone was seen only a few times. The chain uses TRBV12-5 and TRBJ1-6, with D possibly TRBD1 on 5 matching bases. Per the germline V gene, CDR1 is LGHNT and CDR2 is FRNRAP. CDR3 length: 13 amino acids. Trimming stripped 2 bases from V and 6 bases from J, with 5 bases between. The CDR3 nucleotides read TGTGCTAGTGGTTTGCAGGGTAATTCACCCCTCCACTTT. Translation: CASGLQGNSPLHF. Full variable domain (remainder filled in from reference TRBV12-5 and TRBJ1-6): DARVTQTPRHKVTEMGQEVTMRCQPILGHNTVFWYRQTMMQGLELLAYFRNRAPLDDSGMPKDRFSAEMPDATLATLKIQPSEPRDSAVYFCASGLQGNSPLHFGNGTRLTVT.

CDR3 protein: CASSTDSWLRSPLHF. The CDR3 DNA reads TGTGCCAGCAGCACCGACAGCTGGCTCAGGTCACCCCTCCACTTT. The V call is TRBV11-2, the J call TRBJ1-6, with D perhaps matching TRBD1 (5 bases). This CDR3 comprises 15 residues. CDR1 and CDR2 (germline): SGHAT, FQNNGV. Deletions cut 5 bases from V and 10 bases from J, with 18 bases between.

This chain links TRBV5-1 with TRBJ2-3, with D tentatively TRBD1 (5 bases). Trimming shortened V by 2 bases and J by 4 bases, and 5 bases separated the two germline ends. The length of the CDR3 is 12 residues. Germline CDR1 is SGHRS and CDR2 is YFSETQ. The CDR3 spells CASSFRADTQYF. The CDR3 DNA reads TGCGCCAGCAGCTTCAGGGCAGATACGCAGTATTTT.

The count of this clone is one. CDR3 region: CASSQTLRNYGYTF. The DNA of the CDR3 is TGTGCCAGCAGCCAGACCCTAAGAAACTATGGCTACACCTTC. The rearrangement links TRBV27 to TRBJ1-2, with D uncertain. The CDR3 spans 14 residues. The germline CDR1 and CDR2 sequences are MNHEY and SMNVEV (reference sequence). V was cut by 6 bases and J by 2 bases, with 13 bases left in between.

This CDR3 reads CASRGGQRTEAFF. The CDR3 coding sequence is TGTGCCAGCAGGGGGGGACAGCGCACTGAAGCTTTCTTT. The chain combines TRBV2 with TRBJ1-1; 7 bases agree with TRBD1. CDR1 SNHLY and CDR2 FYNNEI come from the germline V gene. The CDR3 has 13 amino acids. After removal of 6 bases from V and 4 bases from J, the junction contained 5 bases not matched to a gene.

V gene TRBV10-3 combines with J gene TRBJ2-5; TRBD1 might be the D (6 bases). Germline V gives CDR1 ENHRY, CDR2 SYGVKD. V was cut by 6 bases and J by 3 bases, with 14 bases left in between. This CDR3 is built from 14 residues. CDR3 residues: CAIRGTNGEETQYF. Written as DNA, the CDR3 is TGTGCCATCAGGGGGACAAACGGGGAAGAGACCCAGTACTTC.

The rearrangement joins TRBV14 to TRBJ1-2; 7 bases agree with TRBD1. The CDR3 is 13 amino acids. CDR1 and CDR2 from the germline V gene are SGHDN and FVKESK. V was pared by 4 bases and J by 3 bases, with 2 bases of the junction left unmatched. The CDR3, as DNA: TGTGCCAGCAGCCCGGGACAGTACTATGGCTACACCTTC. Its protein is CASSPGQYYGYTF.

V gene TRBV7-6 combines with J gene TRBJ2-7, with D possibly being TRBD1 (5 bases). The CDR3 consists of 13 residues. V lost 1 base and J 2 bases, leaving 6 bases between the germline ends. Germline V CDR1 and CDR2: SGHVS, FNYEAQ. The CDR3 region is CASSLEGTYEQYF. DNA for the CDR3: TGTGCCAGCAGCTTAGAGGGGACCTACGAGCAGTACTTC.

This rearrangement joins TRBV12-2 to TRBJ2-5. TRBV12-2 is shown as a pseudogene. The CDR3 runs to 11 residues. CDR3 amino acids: CASRLEGTQYF. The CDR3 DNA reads TGTGCAAGTCGCTTAGAAGGGACCCAGTACTTC.

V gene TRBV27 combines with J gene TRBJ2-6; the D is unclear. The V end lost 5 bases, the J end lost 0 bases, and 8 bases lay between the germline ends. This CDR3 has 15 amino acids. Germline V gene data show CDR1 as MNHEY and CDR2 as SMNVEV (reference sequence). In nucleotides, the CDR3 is TGTGCCAGCAGTCGGAGAAGCTCTGGGGCCAACGTCCTGACTTTC. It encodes CASSRRSSGANVLTF. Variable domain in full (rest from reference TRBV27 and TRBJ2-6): EAQVTQNPRYLITVTGKKLTVTCSQNMNHEYMSWYRQDPGLGLRQIYYSMNVEVTDKGDVPEGYKVSRKEKRNFPLILESPSPNQTSLYFCASSRRSSGANVLTFGAGSRLTVL.

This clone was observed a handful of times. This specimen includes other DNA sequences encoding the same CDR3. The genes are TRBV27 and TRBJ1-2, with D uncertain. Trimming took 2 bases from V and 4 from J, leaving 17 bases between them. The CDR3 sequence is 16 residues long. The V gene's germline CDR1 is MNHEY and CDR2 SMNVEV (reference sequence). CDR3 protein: CASSLSPSTGAYGYTF. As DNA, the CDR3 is TGTGCCAGCAGTTTAAGTCCCAGCACGGGTGCCTATGGCTACACCTTC.

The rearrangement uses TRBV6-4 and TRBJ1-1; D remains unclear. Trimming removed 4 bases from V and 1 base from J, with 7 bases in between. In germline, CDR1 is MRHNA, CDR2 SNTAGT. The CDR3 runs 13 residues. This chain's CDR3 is CASSVTTNTEAFF. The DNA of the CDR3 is TGTGCCAGCAGTGTAACGACGAACACTGAAGCTTTCTTT.

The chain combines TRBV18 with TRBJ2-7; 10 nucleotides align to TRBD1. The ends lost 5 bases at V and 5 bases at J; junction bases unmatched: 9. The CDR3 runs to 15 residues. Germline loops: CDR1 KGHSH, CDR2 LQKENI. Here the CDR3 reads CASSIPGQGRNEQYF. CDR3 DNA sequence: TGTGCCAGCTCAATACCGGGACAGGGGCGGAACGAGCAGTACTTC.

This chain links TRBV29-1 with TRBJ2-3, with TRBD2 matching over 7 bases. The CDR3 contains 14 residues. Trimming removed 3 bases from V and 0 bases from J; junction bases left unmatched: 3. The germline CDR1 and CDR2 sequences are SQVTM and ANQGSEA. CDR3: CSVEASGSTDTQYF. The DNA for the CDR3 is TGCAGCGTTGAGGCTAGCGGAAGCACAGATACGCAGTATTTT.

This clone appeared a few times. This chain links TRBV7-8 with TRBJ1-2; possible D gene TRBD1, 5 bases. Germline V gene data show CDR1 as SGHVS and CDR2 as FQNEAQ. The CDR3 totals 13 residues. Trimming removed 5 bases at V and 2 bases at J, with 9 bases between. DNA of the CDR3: TGTGCCAGCAGCCTCCAGGGAAACTATGGCTACACCTTC. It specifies CASSLQGNYGYTF.

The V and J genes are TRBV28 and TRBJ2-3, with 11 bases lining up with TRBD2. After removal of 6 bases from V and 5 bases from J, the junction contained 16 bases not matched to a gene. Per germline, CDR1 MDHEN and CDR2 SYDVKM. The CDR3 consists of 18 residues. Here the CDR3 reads CASRRRFGSGGAKDTQYF. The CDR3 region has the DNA TGTGCCAGCAGACGTAGGTTTGGTAGCGGGGGGGCGAAAGATACGCAGTATTTT.

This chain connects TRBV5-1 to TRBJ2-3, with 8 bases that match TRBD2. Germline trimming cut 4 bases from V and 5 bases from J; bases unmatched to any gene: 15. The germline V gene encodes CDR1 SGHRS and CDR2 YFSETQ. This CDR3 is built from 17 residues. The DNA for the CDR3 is TGCGCCAGCAGCCTCCTATCCACGGGGGGGCCGGAAGATACGCAGTATTTT. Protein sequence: CASSLLSTGGPEDTQYF.

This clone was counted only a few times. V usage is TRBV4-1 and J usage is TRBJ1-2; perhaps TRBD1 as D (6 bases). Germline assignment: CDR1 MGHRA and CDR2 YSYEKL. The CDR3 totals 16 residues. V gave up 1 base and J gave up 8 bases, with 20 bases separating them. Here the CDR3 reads CASSQVPHTGIGGYTF. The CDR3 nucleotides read TGCGCCAGCAGCCAAGTGCCCCACACAGGGATCGGAGGCTACACCTTC.

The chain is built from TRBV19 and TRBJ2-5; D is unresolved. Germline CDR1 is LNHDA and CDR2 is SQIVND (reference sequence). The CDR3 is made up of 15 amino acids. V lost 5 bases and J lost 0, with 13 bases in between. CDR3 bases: TGTGCCAGTAGTGGTGGCAGAAATAACCAAGAGACCCAGTACTTC. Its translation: CASSGGRNNQETQYF.

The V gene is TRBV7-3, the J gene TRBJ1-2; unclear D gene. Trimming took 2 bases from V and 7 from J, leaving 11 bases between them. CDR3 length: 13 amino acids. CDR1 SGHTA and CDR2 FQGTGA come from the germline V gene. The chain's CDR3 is CASSLLIERGYTF. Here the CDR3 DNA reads TGTGCCAGCAGCTTACTCATTGAGCGTGGCTACACCTTC.